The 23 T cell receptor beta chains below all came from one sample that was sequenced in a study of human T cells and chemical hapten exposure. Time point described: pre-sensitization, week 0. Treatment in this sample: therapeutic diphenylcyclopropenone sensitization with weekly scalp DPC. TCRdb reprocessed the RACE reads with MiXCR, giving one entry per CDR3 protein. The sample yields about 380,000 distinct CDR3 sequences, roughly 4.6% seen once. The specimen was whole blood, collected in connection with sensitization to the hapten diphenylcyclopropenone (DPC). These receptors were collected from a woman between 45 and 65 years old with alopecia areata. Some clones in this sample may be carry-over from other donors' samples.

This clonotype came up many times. CDR3 loop: CASSLAGLSTEAFF. DNA for the CDR3: TGTGCCAGCAGTTTAGCAGGTCTGAGCACTGAAGCTTTCTTT. This chain connects TRBV12-3 or TRBV12-4 to TRBJ1-1, with unresolved D. The CDR3 runs to 14 residues. The V gene lost 0 bases and the J gene lost 4 bases, with 9 bases spanning the gap.

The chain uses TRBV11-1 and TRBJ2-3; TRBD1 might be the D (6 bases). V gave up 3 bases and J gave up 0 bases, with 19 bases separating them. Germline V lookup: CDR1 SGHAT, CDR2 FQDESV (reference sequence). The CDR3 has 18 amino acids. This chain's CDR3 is CASSLLTGGGSSTDTQYF. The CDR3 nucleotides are TGTGCCAGCAGCTTGTTGACAGGTGGCGGCTCTAGCACAGATACGCAGTATTTT.

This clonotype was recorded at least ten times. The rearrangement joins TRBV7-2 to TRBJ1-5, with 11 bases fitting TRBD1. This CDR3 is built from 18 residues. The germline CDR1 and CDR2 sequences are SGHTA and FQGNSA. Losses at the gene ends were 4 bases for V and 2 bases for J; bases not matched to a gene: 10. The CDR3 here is CASSYSGTGGLGNQPQHF. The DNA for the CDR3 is TGTGCCAGCAGCTACTCCGGGACAGGGGGGTTGGGCAATCAGCCCCAGCATTTT.

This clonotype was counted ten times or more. The CDR3 protein is CASSTQGQGNGNEQFF. For the CDR3, the DNA is TGTGCCAGCAGTACCCAGGGACAGGGGAACGGCAATGAGCAGTTCTTC. This chain links TRBV6-2 or TRBV6-3 with TRBJ2-1; 10 positions agree with TRBD1. Germline trimming cut 5 bases from V and 6 bases from J; bases unmatched to any gene: 10. Per germline, CDR1 MNHEY and CDR2 SVGEGT. This CDR3 spans 16 amino acids.

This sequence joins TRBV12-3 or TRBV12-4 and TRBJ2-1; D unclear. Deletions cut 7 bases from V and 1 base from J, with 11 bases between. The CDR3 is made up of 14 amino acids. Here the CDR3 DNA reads TGTGCCAGCACCCCCCAGGTGTCCTACAATGAGCAGTTCTTC. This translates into CASTPQVSYNEQFF.

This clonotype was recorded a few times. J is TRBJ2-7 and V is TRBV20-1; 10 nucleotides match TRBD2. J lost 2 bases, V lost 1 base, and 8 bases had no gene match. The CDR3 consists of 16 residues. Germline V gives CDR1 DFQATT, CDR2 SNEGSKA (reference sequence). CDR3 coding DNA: TGCAGTGCTAGAGTCCCGCGGACTAGCGGAACCTACGAGCAGTACTTC. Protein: CSARVPRTSGTYEQYF.

CDR3 DNA: TGCGCCAGCAGCCAAGGACAATCCGGGGGAAGGAAAGAGACCCAGTACTTC. Its translation is CASSQGQSGGRKETQYF. The chain couples TRBV4-3 to TRBJ2-5; D may be TRBD2 (6 bases). Looked up from germline, CDR1 is LGHNA and CDR2 is YSLEER. This CDR3 contains 17 residues. Trimming left V 1 base short and J 3 bases short, with 18 bases between.

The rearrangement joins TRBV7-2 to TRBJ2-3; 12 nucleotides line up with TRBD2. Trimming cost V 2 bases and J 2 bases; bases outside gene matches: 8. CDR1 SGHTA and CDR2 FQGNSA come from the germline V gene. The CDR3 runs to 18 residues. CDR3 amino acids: CASSLRPLAGGTTDTQYF. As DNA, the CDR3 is TGTGCCAGCAGCTTAAGGCCCCTAGCGGGGGGGACCACAGATACGCAGTATTTT. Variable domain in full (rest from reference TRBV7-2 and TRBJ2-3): GAGVSQSPSNKVTEKGKDVELRCDPISGHTALYWYRQSLGQGLEFLIYFQGNSAPDKSGLPSDRFSAERTGGSVSTLTIQRTQQEDSAVYLCASSLRPLAGGTTDTQYFGPGTRLTVL.

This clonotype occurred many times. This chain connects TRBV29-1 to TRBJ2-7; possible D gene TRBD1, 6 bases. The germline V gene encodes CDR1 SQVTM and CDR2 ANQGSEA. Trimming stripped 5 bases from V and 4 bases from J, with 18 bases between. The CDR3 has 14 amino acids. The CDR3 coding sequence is TGCAGCGTTTCATTAACAGGGAACGCTTACGAGCAGTACTTC. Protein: CSVSLTGNAYEQYF.

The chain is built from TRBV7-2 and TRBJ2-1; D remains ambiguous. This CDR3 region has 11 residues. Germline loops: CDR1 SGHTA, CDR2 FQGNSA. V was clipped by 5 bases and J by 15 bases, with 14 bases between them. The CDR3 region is CASSTGPPRFF. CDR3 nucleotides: TGTGCCAGCAGCACCGGGCCCCCAAGGTTCTTC.

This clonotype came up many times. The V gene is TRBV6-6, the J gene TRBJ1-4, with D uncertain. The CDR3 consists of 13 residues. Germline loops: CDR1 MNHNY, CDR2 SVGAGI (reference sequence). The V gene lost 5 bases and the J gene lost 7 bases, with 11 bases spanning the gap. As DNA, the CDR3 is TGTGCCAGCAGTCCGCTCCGGGGTGAAAAACTGTTTTTT. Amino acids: CASSPLRGEKLFF.

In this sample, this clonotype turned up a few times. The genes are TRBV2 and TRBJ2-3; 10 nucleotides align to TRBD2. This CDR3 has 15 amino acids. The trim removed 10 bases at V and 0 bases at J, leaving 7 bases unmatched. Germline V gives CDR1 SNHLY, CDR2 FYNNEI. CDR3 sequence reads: CAISTSGASTDTQYF. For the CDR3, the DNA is TGTGCCATTAGTACTAGCGGGGCTAGCACAGATACGCAGTATTTT.

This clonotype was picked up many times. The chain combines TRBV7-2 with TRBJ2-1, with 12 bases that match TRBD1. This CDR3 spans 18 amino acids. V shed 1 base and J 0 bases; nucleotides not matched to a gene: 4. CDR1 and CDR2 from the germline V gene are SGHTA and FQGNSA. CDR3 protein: CASSLVGTGGSSYNEQFF. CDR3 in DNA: TGTGCCAGCAGCTTAGTGGGGACAGGGGGCAGCTCCTACAATGAGCAGTTCTTC. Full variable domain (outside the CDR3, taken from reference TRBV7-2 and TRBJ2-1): GAGVSQSPSNKVTEKGKDVELRCDPISGHTALYWYRQSLGQGLEFLIYFQGNSAPDKSGLPSDRFSAERTGGSVSTLTIQRTQQEDSAVYLCASSLVGTGGSSYNEQFFGPGTRLTVL.

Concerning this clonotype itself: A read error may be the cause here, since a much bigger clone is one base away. The CDR3 nucleotides are TGTGCCAGCAGCGCCGGGATAGGGATACCTCTGGAGCAGTACTTC. Amino acid sequence: CASSAGIGIPLEQYF. The rearrangement uses TRBV7-6 and TRBJ2-7; possibly TRBD2 for D (5 bases). V dropped 5 bases and J dropped 7 bases, with 21 bases sitting between them. CDR1 is SGHVS, CDR2 FNYEAQ, per germline. The CDR3 covers 15 residues.

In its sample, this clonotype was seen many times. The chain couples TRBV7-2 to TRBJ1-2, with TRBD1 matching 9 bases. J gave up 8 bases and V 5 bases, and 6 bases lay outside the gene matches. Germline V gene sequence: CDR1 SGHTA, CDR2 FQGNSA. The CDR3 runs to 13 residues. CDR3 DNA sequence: TGTGCCAGCAGCCTACAGGGGGCGCGGGGCTACACCTTC. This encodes CASSLQGARGYTF.

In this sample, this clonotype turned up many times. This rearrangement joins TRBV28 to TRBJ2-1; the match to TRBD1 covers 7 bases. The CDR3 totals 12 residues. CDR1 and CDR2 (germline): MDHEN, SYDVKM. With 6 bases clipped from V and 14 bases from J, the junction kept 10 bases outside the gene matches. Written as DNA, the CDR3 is TGTGCCAGCAGAGCCCCGACAGGGAACGAGTTCTTC. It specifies CASRAPTGNEFF.

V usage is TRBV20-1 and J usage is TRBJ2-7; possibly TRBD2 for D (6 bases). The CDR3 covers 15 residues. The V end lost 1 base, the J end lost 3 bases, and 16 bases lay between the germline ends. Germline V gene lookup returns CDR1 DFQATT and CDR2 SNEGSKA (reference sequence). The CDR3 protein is CSARADGGTHYEQYF. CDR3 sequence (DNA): TGCAGTGCTAGAGCCGATGGGGGGACCCACTACGAGCAGTACTTC.

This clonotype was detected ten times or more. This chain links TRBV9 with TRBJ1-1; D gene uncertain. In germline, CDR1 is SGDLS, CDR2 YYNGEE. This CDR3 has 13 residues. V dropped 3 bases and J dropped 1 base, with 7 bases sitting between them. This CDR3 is CASSANSNTEAFF. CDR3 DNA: TGTGCCAGCAGCGCCAACTCGAACACTGAAGCTTTCTTT.

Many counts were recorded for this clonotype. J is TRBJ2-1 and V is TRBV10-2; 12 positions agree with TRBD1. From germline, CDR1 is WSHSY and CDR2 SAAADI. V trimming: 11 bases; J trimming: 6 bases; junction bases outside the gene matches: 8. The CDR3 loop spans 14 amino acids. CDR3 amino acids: CAGTGQGAVNEQFF. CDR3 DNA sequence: TGCGCCGGTACGGGACAGGGGGCAGTCAATGAGCAGTTCTTC.

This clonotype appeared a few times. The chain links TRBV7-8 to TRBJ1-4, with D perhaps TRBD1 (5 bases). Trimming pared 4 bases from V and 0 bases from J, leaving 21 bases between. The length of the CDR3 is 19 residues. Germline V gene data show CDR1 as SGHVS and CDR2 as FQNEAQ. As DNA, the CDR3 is TGTGCCAGCAGCTCTCCCAGGGTGGCTGCGACTGCAACTAATGAAAAACTGTTTTTT. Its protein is CASSSPRVAATATNEKLFF. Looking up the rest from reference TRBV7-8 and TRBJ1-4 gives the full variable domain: GAGVSQSPRYKVAKRGQDVALRCDPISGHVSLFWYQQALGQGPEFLTYFQNEAQLDKSGLPSDRFFAERPEGSVSTLKIQRTQQEDSAVYLCASSSPRVAATATNEKLFFGSGTQLSVL.

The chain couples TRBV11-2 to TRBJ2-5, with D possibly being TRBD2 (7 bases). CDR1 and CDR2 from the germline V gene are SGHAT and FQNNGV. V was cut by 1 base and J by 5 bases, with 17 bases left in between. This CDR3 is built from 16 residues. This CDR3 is CASSLAGGGPRETQYF. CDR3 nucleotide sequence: TGTGCCAGCAGCTTAGCCGGCGGGGGCCCCCGGGAGACCCAGTACTTC. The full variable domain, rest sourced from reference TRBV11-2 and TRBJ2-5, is EAGVAQSPRYKIIEKRQSVAFWCNPISGHATLYWYQQILGQGPKLLIQFQNNGVVDDSQLPKDRFSAERLKGVDSTLKIQPAKLEDSAVYLCASSLAGGGPRETQYFGPGTRLLVL.

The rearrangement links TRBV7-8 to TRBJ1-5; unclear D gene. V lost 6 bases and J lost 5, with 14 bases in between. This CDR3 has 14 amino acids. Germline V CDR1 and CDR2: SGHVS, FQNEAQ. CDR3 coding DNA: TGTGCCAGCAGATTACCGGGCCTCGATCAGCCCCAGCATTTT. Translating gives CASRLPGLDQPQHF.

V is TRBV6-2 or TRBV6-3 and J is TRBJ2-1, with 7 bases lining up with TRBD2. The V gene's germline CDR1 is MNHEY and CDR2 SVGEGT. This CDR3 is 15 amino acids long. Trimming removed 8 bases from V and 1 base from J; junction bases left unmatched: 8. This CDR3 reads CASLGGRGSYNEQFF. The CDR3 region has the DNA TGTGCCAGCCTTGGGGGGAGGGGATCCTACAATGAGCAGTTCTTC.